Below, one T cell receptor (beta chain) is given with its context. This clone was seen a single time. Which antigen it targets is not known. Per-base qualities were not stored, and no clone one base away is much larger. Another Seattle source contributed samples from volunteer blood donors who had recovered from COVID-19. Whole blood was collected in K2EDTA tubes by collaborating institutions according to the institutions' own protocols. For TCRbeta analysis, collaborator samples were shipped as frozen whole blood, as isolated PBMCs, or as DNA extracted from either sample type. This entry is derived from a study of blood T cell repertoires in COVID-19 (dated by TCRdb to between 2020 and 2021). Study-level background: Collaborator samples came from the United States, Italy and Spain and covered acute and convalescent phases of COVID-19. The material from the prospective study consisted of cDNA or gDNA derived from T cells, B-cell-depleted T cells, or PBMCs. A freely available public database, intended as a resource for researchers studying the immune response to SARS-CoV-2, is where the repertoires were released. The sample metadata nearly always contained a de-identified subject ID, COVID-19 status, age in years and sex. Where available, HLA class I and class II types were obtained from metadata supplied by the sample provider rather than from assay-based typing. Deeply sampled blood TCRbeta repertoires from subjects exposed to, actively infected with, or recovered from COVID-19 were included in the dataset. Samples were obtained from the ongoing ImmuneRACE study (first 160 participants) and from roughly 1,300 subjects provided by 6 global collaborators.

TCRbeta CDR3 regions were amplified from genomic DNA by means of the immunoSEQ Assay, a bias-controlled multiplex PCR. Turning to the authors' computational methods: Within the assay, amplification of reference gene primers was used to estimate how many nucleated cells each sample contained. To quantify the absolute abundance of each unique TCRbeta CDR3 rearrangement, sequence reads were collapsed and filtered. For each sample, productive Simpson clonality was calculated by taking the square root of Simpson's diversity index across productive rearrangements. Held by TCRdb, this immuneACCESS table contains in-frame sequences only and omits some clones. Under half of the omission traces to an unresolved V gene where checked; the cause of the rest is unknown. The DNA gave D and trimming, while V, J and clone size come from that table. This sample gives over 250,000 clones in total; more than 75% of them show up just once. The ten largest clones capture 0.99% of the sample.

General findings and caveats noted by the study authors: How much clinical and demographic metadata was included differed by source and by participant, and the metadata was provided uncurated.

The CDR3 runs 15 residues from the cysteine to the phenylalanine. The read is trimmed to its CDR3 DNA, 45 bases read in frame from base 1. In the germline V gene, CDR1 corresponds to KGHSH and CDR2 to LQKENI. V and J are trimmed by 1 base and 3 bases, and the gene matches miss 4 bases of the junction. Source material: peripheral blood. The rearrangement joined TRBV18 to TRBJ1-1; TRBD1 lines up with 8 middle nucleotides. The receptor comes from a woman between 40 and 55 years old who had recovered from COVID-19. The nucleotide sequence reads TGTGCCAGCTCACCACGCGGACAGGGCTACACTGAAGCTTTCTTT. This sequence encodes CASSPRGQGYTEAFF.